The 27 T cell receptor beta chains presented below share a single source sample, sequenced in a study of cytomegalovirus exposure and HLA in healthy donors. Measured with immunoSEQ multiplex PCR; TCRdb has only the in-frame clones, and not every one. This table has under 150,000 clones, approximately 90% appearing once. The sequencing sample was made of PBMCs. The receptors stem from a man younger than 35 in good health and CMV-seronegative.

J is TRBJ2-3 and V is TRBV7-7, with a weak D call TRBD1 (6 bases). The CDR3 totals 15 residues. Looked up from germline, CDR1 is SSHAT and CDR2 is FNYEAQ (reference sequence). V dropped 1 base and J dropped 0 bases, with 8 bases sitting between them. The CDR3 coding sequence is TGTGCCAGCAGCTTAGGCAGGGGTAGCACAGATACGCAGTATTTT. Amino acid sequence: CASSLGRGSTDTQYF.

The J gene is TRBJ2-2, the V gene TRBV7-9, with 7 bases matching TRBD2. J lost 7 bases, V lost 2 bases, and 4 bases had no gene match. The CDR3 length is 14 residues. The V gene's germline CDR1 is SEHNR and CDR2 FQNEAQ (reference sequence). The CDR3 bases are TGTGCCAGCAGCTTACTAGCGGAGAGCGGGGAGCTGTTTTTT. This gives the protein CASSLLAESGELFF.

The chain links TRBV19 to TRBJ1-1, with 8 positions matching TRBD1. V lost 5 bases to trimming and J lost 3 bases; unmatched junction nucleotides: 5. CDR3 length: 14 residues. Germline V gene lookup returns CDR1 LNHDA and CDR2 SQIVND (reference sequence). CDR3 loop: CASSGQGGYTEAFF. CDR3 DNA: TGTGCCAGTAGTGGACAGGGAGGGTACACTGAAGCTTTCTTT.

This clone was found a few times. The chain recombines TRBV19 with TRBJ1-2; TRBD1 agrees at 8 bases. The CDR3 consists of 14 residues. Germline CDR1 and CDR2: LNHDA and SQIVND (reference sequence). With 6 bases clipped from V and 4 bases from J, the junction kept 7 bases outside the gene matches. Here the CDR3 DNA reads TGTGCCAGTAGGGAACAGGGGGAAAGCTATGGCTACACCTTC. Translated: CASREQGESYGYTF.

This sequence joins TRBV19 and TRBJ2-7, with 8 bases lining up with TRBD1. The length of the CDR3 is 14 residues. Germline CDR1 reads LNHDA; CDR2 reads SQIVND (reference sequence). The trim removed 5 bases at V and 3 bases at J, leaving 6 bases unmatched. Here the CDR3 DNA reads TGTGCCAGTAGTTTGAGACAGGGGATCTACGAGCAGTACTTC. It translates to CASSLRQGIYEQYF.

The chain couples TRBV7-9 to TRBJ2-2, with D uncertain. CDR3 length: 14 amino acids. V was clipped by 8 bases and J by 1 base, with 11 bases between them. Per the germline V gene, CDR1 is SEHNR and CDR2 is FQNEAQ (reference sequence). Written as DNA, the CDR3 is TGTGCCAGCCCGCCTCCCGGGAACACCGGGGAGCTGTTTTTT. Its protein is CASPPPGNTGELFF.

This chain uses TRBV6-5 with TRBJ2-7; D is possibly TRBD2 (5 bases). Germline V lookup: CDR1 MNHEY, CDR2 SVGAGI. The V end lost 4 bases, the J end lost 5 bases, and 15 bases lay between the germline ends. The CDR3 spans 14 residues. Here the CDR3 reads CASSSRDTAHEQYV. CDR3 nucleotide sequence: TGTGCCAGCAGTTCCCGGGATACAGCCCACGAGCAGTACGTC.

This clone has more than one count but fewer than ten. The chain carries TRBV5-8 and TRBJ2-5, with TRBD2 matching 9 bases. This CDR3 comprises 16 residues. The ends lost 0 bases at V and 2 bases at J; junction bases unmatched: 5. The V gene's germline CDR1 is SGHTS and CDR2 YDEGEE. The CDR3 DNA follows: TGTGCCAGCAGCTTGGGGAGCGGGGGGAGGCAAGAGACCCAGTACTTC. Its translation is CASSLGSGGRQETQYF. Complete variable domain (other parts from reference TRBV5-8 and TRBJ2-5): EAGVTQSPTHLIKTRGQQATLRCSPISGHTSVYWYQQALGLGLQFLLWYDEGEERNRGNFPPRFSGRQFPNYSSELNVNALELEDSALYLCASSLGSGGRQETQYFGPGTRLLVL.

The chain carries TRBV10-3 and TRBJ2-2; possibly TRBD1 for D (7 bases). The CDR3 sequence is 16 residues long. V lost 7 bases and J 1 base, leaving 16 bases between the germline ends. Germline V gene lookup returns CDR1 ENHRY and CDR2 SYGVKD. The CDR3 nucleotides are TGTGCCATCACCAGGGGGGCAGGGCAGAACACCGGGGAGCTGTTTTTT. Its protein product is CAITRGAGQNTGELFF.

The chain recombines TRBV10-3 with TRBJ2-2; D gene uncertain. Looked up from germline, CDR1 is ENHRY and CDR2 is SYGVKD. The CDR3 covers 12 residues. V lost 6 bases to trimming and J lost 1 base, with 3 bases between them. The CDR3 loop is CAISQNTGELFF. Written as DNA, the CDR3 is TGTGCCATCAGCCAGAACACCGGGGAGCTGTTTTTT.

The chain couples TRBV9 to TRBJ1-1, with TRBD1 identical over 9 bases. CDR1 and CDR2 (germline): SGDLS, YYNGEE. Trimming removed 3 bases from V and 5 bases from J; junction bases left unmatched: 8. The length of the CDR3 is 15 residues. CDR3 nucleotide sequence: TGTGCCAGCAGCGCCGGGACAGGGTCGTGGACTGAAGCTTTCTTT. Protein: CASSAGTGSWTEAFF.

The chain uses TRBV7-9 and TRBJ2-1; 10 bases fit TRBD2. Germline V gene data show CDR1 as SEHNR and CDR2 as FQNEAQ (reference sequence). Losses at the gene ends were 4 bases for V and 2 bases for J; bases not matched to a gene: 11. This CDR3 spans 18 amino acids. CDR3 sequence (DNA): TGTGCCAGCAGCTCCAGGACTAGCGGAGGCCCTGCCTACAATGAGCAGTTCTTC. Translation: CASSSRTSGGPAYNEQFF. The variable domain in full, with the rest retrieved from reference TRBV7-9 and TRBJ2-1, is DTGVSQNPRHKITKRGQNVTFRCDPISEHNRLYWYRQTLGQGPEFLTYFQNEAQLEKSRLLSDRFSAERPKGSFSTLEIQRTEQGDSAMYLCASSSRTSGGPAYNEQFFGPGTRLTVL.

This clone was seen more than once but under ten times. The chain employs TRBV7-8 and TRBJ2-3, with D perhaps TRBD2 (5 bases). Germline V lookup: CDR1 SGHVS, CDR2 FQNEAQ. Trimming pared 1 base from V and 1 base from J, leaving 9 bases between. This CDR3 is built from 15 residues. CDR3 DNA: TGTGCCAGCAGCTTAGGTGGAGCGGGCACAGATACGCAGTATTTT. Protein product: CASSLGGAGTDTQYF.

The CDR3 protein is CASSLVLAETQYF. CDR3 bases: TGTGCCAGCAGCTTAGTACTAGCCGAGACCCAGTACTTC. The chain couples TRBV7-9 to TRBJ2-5, with D perhaps TRBD2 (6 bases). The CDR3 totals 13 residues. The germline gives CDR1 SEHNR, CDR2 FQNEAQ (reference sequence). V lost 1 base to trimming and J lost 5 bases, with 8 bases between them.

V is TRBV9 and J is TRBJ1-2, with TRBD1 matching over 11 bases. The CDR3 runs to 14 residues. V trimming: 3 bases; J trimming: 5 bases; junction bases outside the gene matches: 3. CDR1 and CDR2 (germline): SGDLS, YYNGEE. The CDR3 bases are TGTGCCAGCAGCGCCGGGACAGGGGGATATGGCTACACCTTC. This sequence encodes CASSAGTGGYGYTF.

CDR3 loop: CASRETGAVTEAFF. DNA for the CDR3: TGTGCCAGCAGAGAGACAGGGGCTGTTACTGAAGCTTTCTTT. The rearrangement joins TRBV6-5 to TRBJ1-1, with 8 positions matching TRBD1. The germline V gene encodes CDR1 MNHEY and CDR2 SVGAGI. V trimming: 6 bases; J trimming: 5 bases; junction bases outside the gene matches: 8. The CDR3 is 14 residues long.

The rearrangement links TRBV5-4 to TRBJ2-2, with TRBD2 matching over 8 bases. The CDR3 consists of 16 residues. The trim removed 0 bases at V and 5 bases at J, leaving 6 bases unmatched. Germline V gives CDR1 SGHNT, CDR2 YYREEE (reference sequence). In DNA, the CDR3 is TGTGCCAGCAGCTTGGCGGGACTAGGGGGAACCGGGGAGCTGTTTTTT. Translated: CASSLAGLGGTGELFF. The complete variable domain, with remaining parts taken from reference TRBV5-4 and TRBJ2-2, reads ETGVTQSPTHLIKTRGQQVTLRCSSQSGHNTVSWYQQALGQGPQFIFQYYREEENGRGNFPPRFSGLQFPNYSSELNVNALELDDSALYLCASSLAGLGGTGELFFGEGSRLTVL.

This sequence joins TRBV2 and TRBJ1-5; a possible D gene is TRBD1 (6 bases). CDR1 SNHLY and CDR2 FYNNEI come from the germline V gene. Deletions cut 6 bases from V and 5 bases from J, with 11 bases between. CDR3 size: 13 residues. CDR3 nucleotides: TGTGCCAGCAGGGAACAGGGATATCAGCCCCAGCATTTT. Encoded protein: CASREQGYQPQHF.

The chain couples TRBV6-4 to TRBJ2-7, with TRBD2 matching 14 bases. V lost 6 bases to trimming and J lost 4 bases; unmatched junction nucleotides: 2. Germline assignment: CDR1 MRHNA and CDR2 SNTAGT. The CDR3 spans 14 residues. The CDR3 DNA sequence: TGTGCCAGCAGGGGGACTAGCGGGGGATACGAGCAGTACTTC. Protein: CASRGTSGGYEQYF.

The J gene is TRBJ2-7, the V gene TRBV27; weak D call: TRBD1 (5 bases). Looked up from germline, CDR1 is MNHEY and CDR2 is SMNVEV (reference sequence). The CDR3 is 16 amino acids. V dropped 5 bases and J dropped 2 bases, with 19 bases sitting between them. DNA of the CDR3: TGTGCCAGCAGTCCCCTGGCTGGGGCGGTCCCCTACGAGCAGTACGTC. Protein sequence: CASSPLAGAVPYEQYV.

The chain employs TRBV30 and TRBJ1-1; D is ambiguous. V was trimmed by 1 base and J by 12 bases, leaving 15 bases between them. The CDR3 runs to 12 residues. CDR1 is GTSNPN and CDR2 is SVGIG in the germline V gene (reference sequence). The CDR3 DNA reads TGTGCCTGGAGTGCGTCCTCGTCGGGATCTTTCTTT. Translating gives CAWSASSSGSFF.

The chain has TRBV23-1 and TRBJ2-2, with a weak D call TRBD1 (6 bases). TRBV23-1 is sorted into the ORF group, with uncertain function. The CDR3 length is 15 residues. V lost 7 bases to trimming and J lost 6 bases, with 18 bases between them. The CDR3 coding sequence is TGCGCCAGCACGACGGAGCAGGGGTTGTCCGGGGAGCTGTTTTTT. This gives the protein CASTTEQGLSGELFF.

The chain couples TRBV18 to TRBJ1-1, with D possibly being TRBD1 (5 bases). The V end lost 1 base, the J end lost 5 bases, and 11 bases lay between the germline ends. Per germline, CDR1 KGHSH and CDR2 LQKENI. This CDR3 contains 14 residues. For the CDR3, the DNA is TGTGCCAGCTCACCACAAAGGGGTGGGACTGAAGCTTTCTTT. Protein product: CASSPQRGGTEAFF.

This clone has just one count. This sequence joins TRBV11-3 and TRBJ2-1; 7 nucleotides line up with TRBD1. The germline V gene has CDR1 SGHNT and CDR2 YENEEA. This CDR3 region has 18 residues. The V segment lost 1 base and the J segment 2 bases; nucleotides outside the gene matches: 11. CDR3 residues: CASSLAQSGTATYNEQFF. The CDR3 nucleotides read TGTGCCAGCAGCTTAGCCCAATCCGGGACAGCAACCTACAATGAGCAGTTCTTC.

The chain employs TRBV5-4 and TRBJ1-2, with D maybe TRBD1 (5 bases). Trimming stripped 3 bases from V and 7 bases from J, with 16 bases between. Germline V gene data show CDR1 as SGHNT and CDR2 as YYREEE (reference sequence). This CDR3 has 14 residues. The CDR3 DNA reads as TGTGCCAGCAGCTCCGGGGGAGATGTAGCTGGCTACACCTTC. Translating it yields CASSSGGDVAGYTF.

CDR3 in amino acids: CASRLYNEQFF. In nucleotides, the CDR3 is TGTGCCAGCAGACTCTACAATGAGCAGTTCTTC. This sequence joins TRBV6-1 and TRBJ2-1; D gene unclear. V lost 6 bases to trimming and J lost 3 bases, with 3 bases between them. The CDR3 runs 11 residues. Per germline, CDR1 MNHNS and CDR2 SASEGT.

This chain uses TRBV11-3 with TRBJ2-2, with TRBD2 identical over 7 bases. CDR1 is SGHNT, CDR2 YENEEA, per germline. V was pared by 5 bases and J by 2 bases, with 17 bases of the junction left unmatched. The CDR3 sequence is 19 residues long. The CDR3 region has the DNA TGTGCCAGCAGCCTCCACATAAATAGACTAGCCGTAAACACCGGGGAGCTGTTTTTT. Translation: CASSLHINRLAVNTGELFF.